Sequencing of this T cell receptor beta chain was carried out in a study of identical twins. TCRdb called the 5' RACE reads again in MiXCR, with one record for every CDR3 protein. The sample lists some 1,700,000 distinct CDR3 sequences; roughly a third were seen once. V was shortened by 2 bases and J by 0 bases, with 11 bases between the two germline ends. The CDR3 runs 17 residues. Germline V lookup: CDR1 LGHNA, CDR2 YNFKEQ. The specimen sequenced was cord blood. The V call is TRBV4-2, the J call TRBJ2-6; D assignment may be TRBD1 or TRBD2 (5 bases each). The sequence derives from a newborn girl in good health. The DNA for the CDR3 is TGTGCCAGCAGCCAACGGGGACGGACCTCTGGGGCCAACGTCCTGACTTTC. Its protein product is CASSQRGRTSGANVLTF.